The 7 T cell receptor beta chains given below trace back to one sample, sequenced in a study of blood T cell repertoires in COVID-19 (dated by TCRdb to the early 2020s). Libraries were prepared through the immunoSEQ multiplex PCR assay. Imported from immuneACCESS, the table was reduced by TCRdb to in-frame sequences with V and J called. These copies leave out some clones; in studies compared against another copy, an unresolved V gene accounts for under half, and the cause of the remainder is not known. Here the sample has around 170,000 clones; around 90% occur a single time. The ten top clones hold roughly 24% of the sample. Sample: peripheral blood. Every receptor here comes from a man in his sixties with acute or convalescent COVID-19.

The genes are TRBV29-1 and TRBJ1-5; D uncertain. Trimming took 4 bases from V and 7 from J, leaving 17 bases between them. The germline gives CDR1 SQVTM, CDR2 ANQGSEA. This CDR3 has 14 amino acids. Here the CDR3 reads CSVGAGIPNQPQHF. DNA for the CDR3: TGCAGCGTTGGGGCGGGGATTCCGAACCAGCCCCAGCATTTT.

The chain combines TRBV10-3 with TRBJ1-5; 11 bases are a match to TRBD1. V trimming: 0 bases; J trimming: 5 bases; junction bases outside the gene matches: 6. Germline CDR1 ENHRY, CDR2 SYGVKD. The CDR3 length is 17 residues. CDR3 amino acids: CAISESWGQGGDQPQHF. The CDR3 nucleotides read TGTGCCATCAGTGAGTCGTGGGGACAGGGGGGTGATCAGCCCCAGCATTTT.

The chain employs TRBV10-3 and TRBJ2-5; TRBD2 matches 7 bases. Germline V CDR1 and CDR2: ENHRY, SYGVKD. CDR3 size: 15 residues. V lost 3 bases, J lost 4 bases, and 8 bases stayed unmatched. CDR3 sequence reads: CAISEASGVGETQYF. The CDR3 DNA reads TGTGCCATCAGTGAAGCGAGCGGGGTCGGAGAGACCCAGTACTTC.

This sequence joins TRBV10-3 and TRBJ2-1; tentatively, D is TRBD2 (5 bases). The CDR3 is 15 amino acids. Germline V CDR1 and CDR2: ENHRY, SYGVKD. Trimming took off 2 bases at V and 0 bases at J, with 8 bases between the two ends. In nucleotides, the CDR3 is TGTGCCATCAGTGAGGTTGGGAGCTCCTACAATGAGCAGTTCTTC. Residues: CAISEVGSSYNEQFF.

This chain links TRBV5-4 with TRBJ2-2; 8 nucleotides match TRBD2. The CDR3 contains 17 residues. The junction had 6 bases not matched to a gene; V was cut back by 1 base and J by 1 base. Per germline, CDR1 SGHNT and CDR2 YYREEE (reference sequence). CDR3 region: CASSLLSAGGNTGELFF. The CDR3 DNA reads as TGTGCCAGCAGCTTGTTATCGGCGGGGGGGAACACCGGGGAGCTGTTTTTT. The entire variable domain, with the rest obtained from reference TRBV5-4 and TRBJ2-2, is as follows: ETGVTQSPTHLIKTRGQQVTLRCSSQSGHNTVSWYQQALGQGPQFIFQYYREEENGRGNFPPRFSGLQFPNYSSELNVNALELDDSALYLCASSLLSAGGNTGELFFGEGSRLTVL.

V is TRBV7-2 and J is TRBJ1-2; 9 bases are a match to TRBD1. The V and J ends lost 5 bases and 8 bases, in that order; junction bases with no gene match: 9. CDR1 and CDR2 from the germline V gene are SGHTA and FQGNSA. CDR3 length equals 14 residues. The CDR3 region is CASSPGDREEGYTF. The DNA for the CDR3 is TGTGCCAGCAGCCCGGGGGACAGGGAGGAAGGCTACACCTTC.

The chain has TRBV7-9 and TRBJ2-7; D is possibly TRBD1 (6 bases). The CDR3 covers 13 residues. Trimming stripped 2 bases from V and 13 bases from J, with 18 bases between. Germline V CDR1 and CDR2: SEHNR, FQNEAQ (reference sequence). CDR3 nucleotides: TGTGCCAGCAGCTTATTGGACAGCGACTCCCCATACTTC. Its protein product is CASSLLDSDSPYF.